A selection of T cell receptor beta chains follows, all from one sample in a study of blood T cells in healthy people across ages. A single record per CDR3 protein comes from TCRdb applying MiXCR to the 5' RACE reads. The sample lists some 690,000 distinct CDR3 sequences; around a fifth were seen once. The specimen was blood. These receptors were collected from a man between 65 and 85 years old in good health. CDR3s include the opening cysteine and the closing phenylalanine or tryptophan. Each record gives: D gene, clone size, V gene, J gene, CDR3 DNA, CDR3 protein. A D gene is named only where the DNA matches it firmly. Not all rows give a size; the values are once, few, many and, for expanded clones, a class.

D: -
size: -
V: TRBV7-8
J: TRBJ2-1
DNA: TGTGCCAGCAGCTTAGCGGGTCGCGGGGAGCAGTTCTTC
CDR3: CASSLAGRGEQFF

D: -
size: many
V: TRBV2
J: TRBJ1-3
DNA: TGTGCCAGCACTATGGGACTGTCAAACACCATATATTTT
CDR3: CASTMGLSNTIYF

D: TRBD1
size: few
V: TRBV6-5
J: TRBJ2-7
DNA: TGTGCCAGCAGCCGGGGACAGGAGTCCTACGAGCAGTACTTC
CDR3: CASSRGQESYEQYF

D: -
size: few
V: TRBV29-1
J: TRBJ2-1
DNA: TGCAGCGGTACCGGGTCGAGCTCCTACAATGAGCAGTTCTTC
CDR3: CSGTGSSSYNEQFF

D: -
size: -
V: TRBV3-1
J: TRBJ2-3
DNA: TGTGCCAGCAGCCAAGATGGCCACAGACCCGGTCATACGCAGTATTTT
CDR3: CASSQDGHRPGHTQYF

D: TRBD2
size: -
V: TRBV2
J: TRBJ2-1
DNA: TGTGCCAGCCGGCTCACTAGCGGAGGAGTCAATGAGCAGTTCTTC
CDR3: CASRLTSGGVNEQFF

D: TRBD1
size: -
V: TRBV5-1
J: TRBJ2-3
DNA: TGCGCCAGCATCCCGGGGACAGGGGGCCCAGATACGCAGTATTTT
CDR3: CASIPGTGGPDTQYF

D: TRBD1
size: -
V: TRBV20-1
J: TRBJ2-3
DNA: TGCAGTGCTCCCGGACAGGGGAACACAGATACGCAGTATTTT
CDR3: CSAPGQGNTDTQYF

D: -
size: -
V: TRBV3-1
J: TRBJ2-5
DNA: TGTGCCAGCAGCCGGGGGGGTACAGGGACGGAGACCCAGTACTTC
CDR3: CASSRGGTGTETQYF

D: TRBD1
size: few
V: TRBV6-4
J: TRBJ1-2
DNA: TGTGCCAGGGGGGTAGGGGGCATCGTAGAGGATGGCTACACCTTC
CDR3: CARGVGGIVEDGYTF

D: -
size: -
V: TRBV19
J: TRBJ1-1
DNA: TGTGCCAGTAAGAGGTCCCATCTTGATGTGGAGCGGACTGAAGCTTTCTTT
CDR3: CASKRSHLDVERTEAFF

D: -
size: -
V: TRBV3-1
J: TRBJ1-4
DNA: TGTGCCAGCAGCAAGCCGGGACAAGCTAATGAAAAACTGTTTTTT
CDR3: CASSKPGQANEKLFF

D: TRBD1
size: few
V: TRBV5-6
J: TRBJ1-1
DNA: TGTGCCAGCAGCTTAGGGGAGACAGGGCAAACTGAAGCTTTCTTT
CDR3: CASSLGETGQTEAFF

D: -
size: -
V: TRBV5-1
J: TRBJ2-1
DNA: TGCGCCAGCAGCTTGCGGCTAGACCACTTGGGTGAGCGGTTCTTC
CDR3: CASSLRLDHLGERFF

D: -
size: -
V: TRBV28
J: TRBJ2-5
DNA: TGTGCCAGCAGTTTGGACCGGCAGACCCAAGAGACCCAGTACTTC
CDR3: CASSLDRQTQETQYF

D: TRBD2
size: -
V: TRBV6-2/TRBV6-3
J: TRBJ2-7
DNA: TGTGCCAGCAGTCCCCGAGCGGGACTTACCTACGAGCAGTACTTC
CDR3: CASSPRAGLTYEQYF

D: -
size: -
V: TRBV20-1
J: TRBJ1-5
DNA: TGCAGTGCCCGAGACAGGTCCTATCTCTATAGCAATCAGCCCCAGCATTTT
CDR3: CSARDRSYLYSNQPQHF

D: -
size: -
V: TRBV12-3/TRBV12-4
J: TRBJ1-5
DNA: TGTGCCAGCACCGGACACCTAAATCAGCCCCAGCATTTT
CDR3: CASTGHLNQPQHF

D: TRBD1
size: few
V: TRBV24-1
J: TRBJ1-4
DNA: TGTGCCAGCGGACAGGGGGATGACGAAAAACTGTTTTTT
CDR3: CASGQGDDEKLFF

D: TRBD2
size: -
V: TRBV24-1
J: TRBJ2-3
DNA: TGTGCCACCGCAACTAGCGGGAGCACAGATACGCAGTATTTT
CDR3: CATATSGSTDTQYF

D: TRBD1
size: -
V: TRBV19
J: TRBJ1-2
DNA: TGTGCCAGTAGTATGGGGGTCCGGGACAGGGCGATCTATGGCTACACCTTC
CDR3: CASSMGVRDRAIYGYTF

D: TRBD1
size: once
V: TRBV6-6
J: TRBJ1-6
DNA: TGTGCCAGCAGTTCCGGGACAGGGGGTGACTCGGGAAATTCACCCCTCCACTTT
CDR3: CASSSGTGGDSGNSPLHF

D: TRBD2
size: -
V: TRBV10-3
J: TRBJ2-3
DNA: TGTGCCACCGCACTAGCGGAGAACACAGATACGCAGTATTTT
CDR3: CATALAENTDTQYF

D: TRBD1
size: -
V: TRBV29-1
J: TRBJ1-2
DNA: TGCAGCGTTGAAGATCGGACAGGGCTCTATGGCTACACCTTC
CDR3: CSVEDRTGLYGYTF

D: -
size: few
V: TRBV20-1
J: TRBJ1-5
DNA: TGCAGTGCTAGTCAGGGGATCAATCAGCCCCAGCATTTT
CDR3: CSASQGINQPQHF

D: TRBD2
size: many
V: TRBV20-1
J: TRBJ2-2
DNA: TGCAGTGCTAGAGATCCCCTAGCGGGAGTCACCGGGGAGCTGTTTTTT
CDR3: CSARDPLAGVTGELFF

D: -
size: -
V: TRBV29-1
J: TRBJ2-3
DNA: TGCAGCGGAGGGGCCCACAGCACAGATACGCAGTATTTT
CDR3: CSGGAHSTDTQYF

D: -
size: many
V: TRBV18
J: TRBJ1-4
DNA: TGTGCCAGCTCGCGAGATGCTAATGAAAAACTGTTTTTT
CDR3: CASSRDANEKLFF

D: -
size: few
V: TRBV20-1
J: TRBJ1-4
DNA: TGCAGTGCCTCGAGCACGGACAGCTCCTCTACTAGGGAAAAACCGTTTTTT
CDR3: CSASSTDSSSTREKPFF

D: TRBD1
size: -
V: TRBV12-3/TRBV12-4
J: TRBJ1-6
DNA: TGTGCCAGCAGTTGGGGGGACAGAAGCTCCTATAATTCACCCCTCCACTTT
CDR3: CASSWGDRSSYNSPLHF

D: -
size: -
V: TRBV20-1
J: TRBJ1-1
DNA: TGCAGTTCGGACCCCGGCCAGTTCGGTGAAGCTTTCTTT
CDR3: CSSDPGQFGEAFF

D: -
size: -
V: TRBV29-1
J: TRBJ2-7
DNA: TGCAGCGTTGAAGTCGGCAGCCCCTACGAGCAGTACTTC
CDR3: CSVEVGSPYEQYF

D: -
size: few
V: TRBV6-5
J: TRBJ2-3
DNA: TGTGCCAGCAGTTTATGGTTTGGTGAGGGCGATACGCAGTATTTT
CDR3: CASSLWFGEGDTQYF

D: -
size: -
V: TRBV4-3
J: TRBJ2-1
DNA: TGCGCCAGCAGCCAAGATCTACGAATCTCCTACAATGAGCAGTTCTTC
CDR3: CASSQDLRISYNEQFF

D: -
size: few
V: TRBV5-1
J: TRBJ2-3
DNA: TGCGCCAGCGGCTTCACCTCTGGGGATACGCAGTATTTT
CDR3: CASGFTSGDTQYF

D: TRBD2
size: few
V: TRBV10-3
J: TRBJ2-3
DNA: TGTGCCATCAAGGCGGGAGATGTTGTAGATACGCAGTATTTT
CDR3: CAIKAGDVVDTQYF

D: -
size: few
V: TRBV5-1
J: TRBJ2-7
DNA: TGCGCCAGCAGCATCACCAGGGACGAGCAGTACTTC
CDR3: CASSITRDEQYF